What follows are 17 T cell receptor beta chains derived from one specimen sequenced in a study of T cell responses to AZD1222 COVID-19 vaccine. Profiling relied on immunoSEQ multiplex PCR, and the TCRdb table lists in-frame clones only, not all of them. The repertoire has about 130,000 clones, around 87% of them found once; the top ten carry less than 11%. The specimen was peripheral blood, collected on day 0 of AZD1222 vaccination. The source is an adult in good health.

This rearrangement joins TRBV2 to TRBJ1-2; tentative D call: TRBD1 (6 bases). CDR1 is SNHLY and CDR2 is FYNNEI in the germline V gene. The germline V and J ends were trimmed by 10 bases and 7 bases, with 16 bases remaining between them. CDR3 length: 12 amino acids. DNA of the CDR3: TGTGCCACCGAGCCGGGGGCATCTGGCTACACCTTC. This codes for CATEPGASGYTF. The whole variable domain, filled in from reference TRBV2 and TRBJ1-2, reads EPEVTQTPSHQVTQMGQEVILRCVPISNHLYFYWYRQILGQKVEFLVSFYNNEISEKSEIFDDQFSVERPDGSNFTLKIRSTKLEDSAMYFCATEPGASGYTFGSGTRLTVV.

V is TRBV2 and J is TRBJ1-2; perhaps TRBD1 as D (5 bases). V gave up 7 bases and J gave up 5 bases, with 14 bases separating them. Germline assignment: CDR1 SNHLY and CDR2 FYNNEI. The CDR3 has 13 residues. The CDR3 reads CASTGRGRYGYTF. Here the CDR3 DNA reads TGTGCCAGCACGGGGCGGGGGAGATATGGCTACACCTTC.

The chain combines TRBV7-3 with TRBJ1-1; D remains unclear. With 2 bases removed from V and 0 bases from J, the gap between germline ends came to 4 bases. Germline CDR1 reads SGHTA; CDR2 reads FQGTGA. This CDR3 contains 13 residues. CDR3 DNA: TGTGCCAGCAGCTTACACATGAACACTGAAGCTTTCTTT. Translating it yields CASSLHMNTEAFF.

This chain joins TRBV2 and TRBJ2-7, with D tentatively TRBD2 (5 bases). The V gene lost 8 bases and the J gene lost 0 bases, with 14 bases spanning the gap. The CDR3 consists of 14 residues. Germline V gives CDR1 SNHLY, CDR2 FYNNEI. CDR3 loop: CASLQRESSYEQYF. The CDR3, as DNA: TGTGCCAGCCTGCAGAGGGAGAGCTCCTACGAGCAGTACTTC. Full variable domain (outside the CDR3, taken from reference TRBV2 and TRBJ2-7): EPEVTQTPSHQVTQMGQEVILRCVPISNHLYFYWYRQILGQKVEFLVSFYNNEISEKSEIFDDQFSVERPDGSNFTLKIRSTKLEDSAMYFCASLQRESSYEQYFGPGTRLTVT.

The chain employs TRBV7-6 and TRBJ2-1; the D is unclear. The CDR3 has 16 residues. The V and J ends lost 1 base and 1 base respectively, with 11 bases between them. CDR1 SGHVS and CDR2 FNYEAQ come from the germline V gene. CDR3: CASSLDAGKSYNEQFF. DNA of the CDR3: TGTGCCAGCAGCTTAGATGCAGGAAAGTCCTACAATGAGCAGTTCTTC.

The CDR3 reads CASTPSVGLLAYEQYF. Here the CDR3 DNA reads TGTGCCAGCACTCCATCTGTCGGACTACTGGCCTACGAGCAGTACTTC. The chain recombines TRBV27 with TRBJ2-7; D is perhaps TRBD2 (6 bases). The CDR3 spans 16 residues. V lost 7 bases and J lost 2, with 21 bases in between. Looked up from germline, CDR1 is MNHEY and CDR2 is SMNVEV (reference sequence).

The chain employs TRBV4-2 and TRBJ1-1; D is unclear. In germline, CDR1 is LGHNA, CDR2 YNFKEQ. The CDR3 totals 15 residues. Deletions cut 0 bases from V and 0 bases from J, with 8 bases between. Here the CDR3 reads CASSQDASMNTEAFF. Here the CDR3 DNA reads TGTGCCAGCAGCCAAGACGCAAGTATGAACACTGAAGCTTTCTTT.

The chain links TRBV29-1 to TRBJ1-1; perhaps TRBD1 as D (6 bases). The CDR3 runs 11 residues. CDR1 SQVTM and CDR2 ANQGSEA come from the germline V gene. V dropped 8 bases and J dropped 7 bases, with 14 bases sitting between them. CDR3 nucleotide sequence: TGCAGCCCACACAGGGTTGGTGAAGCTTTCTTT. This translates into CSPHRVGEAFF.

The rearrangement joins TRBV7-2 to TRBJ1-2, with a weak D call TRBD1 (6 bases). Trimming took off 1 base at V and 2 bases at J, with 11 bases between the two ends. The CDR3 totals 15 residues. Germline CDR1 reads SGHTA; CDR2 reads FQGNSA. The CDR3 DNA follows: TGTGCCAGCAGCTTAGGTCCAGGGGTCAACTATGGCTACACCTTC. This translates into CASSLGPGVNYGYTF.

The J gene is TRBJ2-3, the V gene TRBV7-2, with D perhaps matching TRBD1 (6 bases). The germline V gene has CDR1 SGHTA and CDR2 FQGNSA. This CDR3 has 15 amino acids. The V and J ends lost 1 base and 2 bases respectively, with 10 bases between them. The CDR3 loop is CASSLEDSPTDTQYF. CDR3 bases: TGTGCCAGCAGCTTAGAGGACAGCCCCACAGATACGCAGTATTTT. The full variable domain, in which reference TRBV7-2 and TRBJ2-3 provide the parts outside the CDR3, is GAGVSQSPSNKVTEKGKDVELRCDPISGHTALYWYRQSLGQGLEFLIYFQGNSAPDKSGLPSDRFSAERTGGSVSTLTIQRTQQEDSAVYLCASSLEDSPTDTQYFGPGTRLTVL.

The chain combines TRBV4-3 with TRBJ2-2; 9 nucleotides agree with TRBD1. The germline V gene encodes CDR1 LGHNA and CDR2 YSLEER. CDR3 length: 14 amino acids. V dropped 6 bases and J dropped 3; count of bases not matched to a gene: 2. CDR3 region: CASRRDRDTGELFF. CDR3 sequence (DNA): TGCGCCAGCAGAAGGGACAGGGACACCGGGGAGCTGTTTTTT.

This chain joins TRBV11-2 and TRBJ1-6; 7 bases map to TRBD1. Germline assignment: CDR1 SGHAT and CDR2 FQNNGV. The V and J ends lost 7 bases and 6 bases, in that order; junction bases with no gene match: 12. The CDR3 is 16 amino acids. CDR3 sequence (DNA): TGTGCCAGCACTAATTCGTGGACAGGTTCTAATTCACCCCTCCACTTT. This sequence encodes CASTNSWTGSNSPLHF.

The chain links TRBV4-1 to TRBJ2-7, with a tentative D call TRBD1 (6 bases). Per the germline V gene, CDR1 is MGHRA and CDR2 is YSYEKL. The ends were cut back, 3 bases at V and 6 bases at J, with 18 bases in the middle. The CDR3 is 15 residues long. CDR3 sequence: CASSQVGTLRSEQYF. Written as DNA, the CDR3 is TGCGCCAGCAGCCAGGTCGGGACACTGAGAAGCGAGCAGTACTTC.

This chain connects TRBV12-3 or TRBV12-4 to TRBJ1-1; no firm D call. V lost 3 bases and J lost 11, with 10 bases in between. The CDR3 consists of 11 residues. The CDR3 DNA is TGTGCCAGCAGTTTCGGGAGGAGGGCTTTCTTT. Translation gives CASSFGRRAFF.

The chain employs TRBV19 and TRBJ1-2; 9 bases map to TRBD1. With V trimmed by 5 bases and J by 11 bases, 12 bases remained unmatched. CDR3 length: 14 residues. Looked up from germline, CDR1 is LNHDA and CDR2 is SQIVND (reference sequence). Written as DNA, the CDR3 is TGTGCCAGTAGTGATGGACAGGGGACGGTGTTGTACACCTTC. Translated: CASSDGQGTVLYTF.

A single count supports this clone. The chain joins TRBV2 to TRBJ1-2, with 10 bases lining up with TRBD1. The CDR3 is 12 residues long. V trimming: 10 bases; J trimming: 7 bases; junction bases outside the gene matches: 6. CDR1 SNHLY and CDR2 FYNNEI come from the germline V gene. DNA of the CDR3: TGTGCCACCCGGGACAGGGGAGGTGGCTACACCTTC. Amino acid sequence: CATRDRGGGYTF.

The chain combines TRBV6-5 with TRBJ1-5; D possibly corresponds to TRBD1 (5 bases). The CDR3 has 14 amino acids. V lost 2 bases to trimming and J lost 7 bases, with 12 bases between them. The germline CDR1 and CDR2 sequences are MNHEY and SVGAGI. As DNA, the CDR3 is TGTGCCAGCAGTTACGGAGGGGTAGGGCAGCCCCAGCATTTT. This codes for CASSYGGVGQPQHF.